One and the same sample provided the 19 T cell receptor beta chains below, sequenced in a study of neurological immune-mediated disorders (dated by TCRdb to about 2019). The method behind the library was 5' RACE. TCRdb records Illumina HiSeq 2500 as the sequencer. The public reads were run again by TCRdb, first through fastp at Q25 and then through MiXCR, and only productive beta chains were kept. A single entry per CDR3 protein holds the most common genes and DNA from its merged rows. The table for this sample lists tens of thousands of distinct CDR3 sequences; roughly 10% of them were counted only once. The top ten clonotypes cover more than 6.5% of the sample. This specimen's time point label, per the study, means: longitudinal time-point 1 (baseline). Sequencing was performed on PBMCs. These receptors were taken from a male donor with HTLV-1-associated myelopathy (HAM/TSP).

This clonotype came up many times. This rearrangement joins TRBV20-1 to TRBJ2-3; no clear D. The germline V gene encodes CDR1 DFQATT and CDR2 SNEGSKA (reference sequence). The CDR3 is 15 amino acids. V lost 5 bases, J lost 1 base, and 16 bases lay in between. The CDR3 DNA reads TGCAGTGCTCCAAACTACGGGCTGGGCACAGATACGCAGTATTTT. Protein sequence: CSAPNYGLGTDTQYF.

Ten or more counts support this clonotype. The gene calls are TRBV25-1 and TRBJ1-1; D unclear. Germline assignment: CDR1 MGHDK and CDR2 SYGVNS. The CDR3 length is 14 residues. V was pared by 5 bases and J by 7 bases, with 17 bases between. The CDR3 DNA follows: TGTGCCAGCAGTCGTGAGGGCCGGAGGGTTGAAGCTTTCTTT. Protein sequence: CASSREGRRVEAFF.

Ten or more counts support this clonotype. This sequence joins TRBV7-2 and TRBJ2-3; TRBD1 agrees at 8 bases. The germline V gene has CDR1 SGHTA and CDR2 FQGNSA. There are 17 residues in the CDR3. V gave up 4 bases and J gave up 1 base; unmatched junction bases: 10. CDR3 region: CASSSPGQGWGTDTQYF. The CDR3 coding sequence is TGTGCCAGCAGCTCCCCCGGACAGGGATGGGGCACAGATACGCAGTATTTT.

The V and J genes are TRBV12-3 or TRBV12-4 and TRBJ1-3, with 8 bases aligning to TRBD1. The V and J ends lost 6 bases and 2 bases, in that order; junction bases with no gene match: 6. The length of the CDR3 is 15 residues. CDR3 DNA: TGTGCCAGCAGGATCTCAGGGGGCACTGGAAACACCATATATTTT. The encoded protein is CASRISGGTGNTIYF.

This clonotype has at least ten counts. The chain joins TRBV5-1 to TRBJ1-1; D call uncertain. Trimming cost V 1 base and J 4 bases, with 11 bases left between them. CDR1 SGHRS and CDR2 YFSETQ come from the germline V gene. This CDR3 has 14 amino acids. CDR3 region: CASSLPNSVTEAFF. CDR3 in DNA: TGCGCCAGCAGCTTGCCTAATTCGGTCACTGAAGCTTTCTTT.

The J gene is TRBJ2-2, the V gene TRBV18; 7 bases line up with TRBD1. Germline V gene sequence: CDR1 KGHSH, CDR2 LQKENI. This CDR3 is built from 19 residues. After removal of 2 bases from V and 2 bases from J, the junction contained 14 bases not matched to a gene. CDR3 sequence reads: CASSPFLRQGIRNTGELFF. The CDR3 region has the DNA TGTGCCAGCTCACCATTTTTGCGACAGGGAATCAGAAACACCGGGGAGCTGTTTTTT.

This clonotype was recorded many times. This chain links TRBV25-1 with TRBJ1-4; D is undetermined. Germline V gives CDR1 MGHDK, CDR2 SYGVNS. Trimming removed 8 bases at V and 8 bases at J, with 12 bases between. The CDR3 totals 12 residues. The CDR3 DNA reads TGTGCCAGCCGTATACAAGGGGAAAAACTGTTTTTT. It specifies CASRIQGEKLFF.

This clonotype was recorded at least ten times. This chain connects TRBV20-1 to TRBJ1-1; D is unresolved. Trimming cost V 4 bases and J 3 bases, with 9 bases left between them. Germline values: CDR1 DFQATT, CDR2 SNEGSKA (reference sequence). The length of the CDR3 is 12 residues. DNA for the CDR3: TGCAGTGCTAATCCGCGACACACTGAAGCTTTCTTT. Translated, it gives CSANPRHTEAFF.

This clonotype was counted at least ten times. V is TRBV12-3 or TRBV12-4 and J is TRBJ2-7; no definite D call. The CDR3 is 13 residues long. V shed 0 bases and J shed 5 bases, with 8 bases lying between them. CDR3 sequence: CASSLALPDEQYF. In nucleotides, the CDR3 is TGTGCCAGCAGTTTAGCGCTGCCCGACGAGCAGTACTTC.

This clonotype showed up many times. The V gene is TRBV6-1, the J gene TRBJ2-2; D is undetermined. CDR3 size: 14 residues. V lost 0 bases to trimming and J lost 3 bases, with 5 bases between them. Per the germline V gene, CDR1 is MNHNS and CDR2 is SASEGT. CDR3 sequence: CASSEAVHTGELFF. Written as DNA, the CDR3 is TGTGCCAGCAGTGAAGCGGTCCACACCGGGGAGCTGTTTTTT.

This clonotype was counted ten times or more. This sequence joins TRBV7-9 and TRBJ2-7, with D maybe TRBD2 (7 bases). This CDR3 has 13 residues. Trimming took off 4 bases at V and 4 bases at J, with 11 bases between the two ends. Germline lookup yields CDR1 SEHNR and CDR2 FQNEAQ (reference sequence). The CDR3 reads CASSSRGGYEQYF. The CDR3 bases are TGTGCCAGCAGCTCCAGGGGAGGGTACGAGCAGTACTTC.

This clonotype appeared many times. The V and J genes are TRBV5-6 and TRBJ2-3; 12 bases align to TRBD2. From germline, CDR1 is SGHDT and CDR2 YYEEEE. After removal of 0 bases from V and 4 bases from J, the junction contained 3 bases not matched to a gene. This CDR3 contains 16 residues. The CDR3 nucleotides are TGTGCCAGCAGCTTGGAGACTAGCGGGGGCGCAGATACGCAGTATTTT. Translated, it gives CASSLETSGGADTQYF.

This clonotype has ten or more counts. The V call is TRBV3-1, the J call TRBJ1-2, with D unclear. The CDR3 extends over 13 amino acids. V shed 4 bases and J shed 4 bases, with 10 bases lying between them. Germline CDR1 LGHDT, CDR2 YNNKEL (reference sequence). The CDR3 nucleotides read TGTGCCAGCAGCCTCGACTCCTTCTATGGCTACACCTTC. This encodes CASSLDSFYGYTF.

This clonotype appeared many times. The chain recombines TRBV5-1 with TRBJ2-5; tentative D call: TRBD1 (6 bases). This CDR3 contains 14 residues. Germline lookup yields CDR1 SGHRS and CDR2 YFSETQ. The V and J ends lost 6 bases and 9 bases respectively, with 21 bases between them. The CDR3 DNA sequence: TGCGCCAGCAAAAACAGGGCCGATGGGGCAGCCCAGTACTTC. Protein sequence: CASKNRADGAAQYF.

This clonotype was observed many times. This sequence joins TRBV5-1 and TRBJ1-5, with no clear D. Per the germline V gene, CDR1 is SGHRS and CDR2 is YFSETQ. The V gene lost 3 bases and the J gene lost 7 bases, with 17 bases spanning the gap. The CDR3 is made up of 15 amino acids. Here the CDR3 reads CASSSGTVPGQPQHF. Here the CDR3 DNA reads TGCGCCAGCAGCTCGGGAACAGTGCCGGGCCAGCCCCAGCATTTT.

The gene calls are TRBV7-2 and TRBJ1-2, with 7 bases fitting TRBD1. Trimming took 3 bases from V and 8 from J; bases not matched to a gene: 6. The germline CDR1 and CDR2 sequences are SGHTA and FQGNSA. The CDR3 is made up of 13 amino acids. For the CDR3, the DNA is TGTGCCAGCAGCTTGTCACAGGGGAGGGGCTACACCTTC. It encodes CASSLSQGRGYTF.

Many counts were recorded for this clonotype. The J gene is TRBJ2-7, the V gene TRBV13, with TRBD1 as a possible D gene (6 bases). Germline V CDR1 and CDR2: PRHDT, FYEKMQ (reference sequence). This CDR3 comprises 13 residues. V lost 2 bases and J 3 bases, leaving 8 bases between the germline ends. The CDR3 DNA follows: TGTGCCAGCAGCTTACTACAGGGCTACGAGCAGTACTTC. Its protein product is CASSLLQGYEQYF.

The sample holds many counts of this clonotype. V gene TRBV29-1 combines with J gene TRBJ2-7; D is undetermined. The CDR3 is made up of 13 amino acids. Germline V gene sequence: CDR1 SQVTM, CDR2 ANQGSEA. The V gene lost 7 bases and the J gene lost 2 bases, with 15 bases spanning the gap. The CDR3 nucleotides read TGCAGCGCTACGGAGCTTTCCACCTACGAGCAGTACTTC. It translates to CSATELSTYEQYF.

This clonotype was picked up many times. The chain has TRBV20-1 and TRBJ2-5; 14 bases are a match to TRBD2. The CDR3 consists of 14 residues. From germline, CDR1 is DFQATT and CDR2 SNEGSKA (reference sequence). V was clipped by 3 bases and J by 5 bases; unmatched bases: 2. CDR3 bases: TGCAGTGCTAGCCGGACTAGCGGGGGGGAGACCCAGTACTTC. The encoded protein is CSASRTSGGETQYF.